Following are 10 T cell receptor beta chains from one sample sequenced in a study of HIV-infected patients and healthy controls. Follow-up blood was drawn about 14 weeks, roughly three months, after antiretroviral therapy began. All unsorted peripheral T cells were captured because whole blood was used without fractionation. Reverse transcription used approximately 500 ng RNA and constant-region primers for alpha and beta. Each of the alpha and beta chains got its own library through chain-specific third strand synthesis with indices. TCRdb reprocessed the 5' RACE reads via MiXCR and lists one record per CDR3 protein. Seen here are 4,500 to 6,500 distinct CDR3 sequences, around 8.1% observed once, and the top ten hold around 25%. Sequencing was performed on blood, taken during antiretroviral therapy. The source is an adult with HIV infection.

On this clonotype: A much larger clone is a single base away; this may be a read error. Written as DNA, the CDR3 is TGCGCCAGCAGCCTAGCGGGAGGGCCACCCGAGCAGCTCTTC. Its protein product is CASSLAGGPPEQLF. This chain links TRBV4-1 with TRBJ2-1; 11 positions match TRBD2. Germline V gives CDR1 MGHRA, CDR2 YSYEKL. CDR3 length: 14 amino acids.

In its sample, this clonotype is medium-sized. The chain employs TRBV20-1 and TRBJ2-7, with a weak D call TRBD2 (5 bases). The germline V gene has CDR1 DFQATT and CDR2 SNEGSKA (reference sequence). This CDR3 is 12 amino acids long. V lost 3 bases and J 4 bases, leaving 10 bases between the germline ends. The CDR3 DNA is TGCAGTGCTAGGGGAGCTTCTTACGAGCAGTACTTC. It codes for CSARGASYEQYF.

The chain joins TRBV12-3 or TRBV12-4 to TRBJ1-1; 8 nucleotides line up with TRBD1. CDR3 length: 15 amino acids. V shed 6 bases and J 5 bases; nucleotides not matched to a gene: 11. The CDR3 DNA reads TGTGCCAGCAGCCGACTCGCAGGGGGCGGGACTGAAGCTTTCTTT. It yields the protein CASSRLAGGGTEAFF.

There are many counts of this clonotype. The CDR3 loop is CASSLKGGRSGTDTQYF. DNA of the CDR3: TGTGCCAGCAGCTTAAAGGGCGGCAGGTCAGGCACAGATACGCAGTATTTT. The chain uses TRBV7-6 and TRBJ2-3; D not resolved. V lost 2 bases, J lost 1 base, and 16 bases lay in between. The germline gives CDR1 SGHVS, CDR2 FNYEAQ. This CDR3 region has 17 residues.

The chain couples TRBV3-1 to TRBJ1-4; D not resolved. V was trimmed by 0 bases and J by 5 bases, leaving 7 bases between them. Germline V gene data show CDR1 as LGHDT and CDR2 as YNNKEL (reference sequence). CDR3 length: 14 residues. Here the CDR3 DNA reads TGTGCCAGCAGCCAAGACTGGGCAAATGAAAAACTGTTTTTT. This gives the protein CASSQDWANEKLFF.

This sequence joins TRBV14 and TRBJ2-3; possibly TRBD2 for D (6 bases). The CDR3 sequence is 14 residues long. CDR1 SGHDN and CDR2 FVKESK come from the germline V gene. V was trimmed by 0 bases and J by 4 bases, leaving 8 bases between them. The CDR3 nucleotides read TGTGCCAGCAGCCAAGATTTAGCGGCAGATACGCAGTATTTT. It yields the protein CASSQDLAADTQYF.

This clonotype occurred many times. The V gene is TRBV13, the J gene TRBJ2-1; 8 bases align to TRBD2. V lost 6 bases to trimming and J lost 4 bases; unmatched junction nucleotides: 14. CDR1 and CDR2 from the germline V gene are PRHDT and FYEKMQ (reference sequence). The CDR3 has 17 residues. The CDR3 region has the DNA TGTGCCAGCAGTCTGGGGCCGAGCGGGAGAATTTACAATGAGCAGTTCTTC. It yields the protein CASSLGPSGRIYNEQFF.

This clonotype showed up many times. V and J are TRBV28 and TRBJ1-5; D gene ambiguous. The V end lost 7 bases, the J end lost 1 base, and 5 bases lay between the germline ends. The germline CDR1 and CDR2 sequences are MDHEN and SYDVKM. This CDR3 contains 12 residues. CDR3 coding DNA: TGTGCCAGCAAGGACAGCAATCAGCCCCAGCATTTT. This codes for CASKDSNQPQHF.

This clonotype was seen more than once but under ten times. CDR3 DNA: TGTGCCAGTAGGAAAGCGGACGACAATGAGCAGTTCTTC. Its translation is CASRKADDNEQFF. J is TRBJ2-1 and V is TRBV19; tentative D call: TRBD2 (5 bases). Germline V CDR1 and CDR2: LNHDA, SQIVND (reference sequence). CDR3 size: 13 residues. The V gene lost 6 bases and the J gene lost 5 bases, with 11 bases spanning the gap.

This clonotype was counted ten times or more. The chain is built from TRBV28 and TRBJ2-3; 9 bases map to TRBD2. Looked up from germline, CDR1 is MDHEN and CDR2 is SYDVKM. V gave up 4 bases and J gave up 1 base; unmatched junction bases: 6. The CDR3 runs to 16 residues. The CDR3 protein is CASSSMAGGGTDTQYF. The CDR3 nucleotides read TGTGCCAGCAGTTCAATGGCGGGGGGGGGCACAGATACGCAGTATTTT.